This T cell receptor (beta chain) was documented in a study of PD-L1 blockade in urothelial cancer. The CDR3 length is 14 residues. V shed 4 bases, J shed 8 bases, and the junction held 7 bases outside the gene matches. The germline CDR1 and CDR2 sequences are LGHNA and YSLEER. Each patient gave between 1 and 8 samples, pretreatment and on-treatment. Libraries were prepared by immunoSEQ multiplex PCR; TCRdb keeps only in-frame clonotypes and omits some of them. Of 50,000 to 65,000 clones listed, about 80% are singletons. Sequences were derived from PBMCs, sampled around atezolizumab (anti-PD-L1) treatment. The chain combines TRBV4-3 with TRBJ1-4, with 7 bases aligning to TRBD1. This receptor was obtained from a man between 35 and 55 years old with urothelial cancer. The CDR3 loop reads CASSPGTAIEKLFF. The CDR3 DNA reads TGCGCCAGCAGCCCCGGGACAGCTATCGAAAAACTGTTTTTT.